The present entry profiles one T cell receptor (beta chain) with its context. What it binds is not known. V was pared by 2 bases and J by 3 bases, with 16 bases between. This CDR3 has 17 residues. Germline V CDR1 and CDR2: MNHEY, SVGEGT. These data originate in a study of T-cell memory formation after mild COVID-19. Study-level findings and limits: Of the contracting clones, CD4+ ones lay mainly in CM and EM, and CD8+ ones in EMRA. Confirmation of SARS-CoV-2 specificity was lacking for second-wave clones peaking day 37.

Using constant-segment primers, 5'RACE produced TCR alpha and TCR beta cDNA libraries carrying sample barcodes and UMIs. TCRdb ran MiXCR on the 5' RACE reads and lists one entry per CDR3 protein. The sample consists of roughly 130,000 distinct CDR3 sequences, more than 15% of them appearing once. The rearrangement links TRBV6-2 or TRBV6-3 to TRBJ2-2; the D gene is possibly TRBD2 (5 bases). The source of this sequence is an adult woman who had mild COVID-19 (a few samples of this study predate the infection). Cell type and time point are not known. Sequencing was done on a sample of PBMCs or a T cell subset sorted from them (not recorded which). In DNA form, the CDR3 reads TGTGCCAGCAGTTACAACTTGGCTAGCAGATACACCGGGGAGCTGTTTTTT. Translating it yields CASSYNLASRYTGELFF.